Below are 31 T cell receptor beta chains sequenced from a single sample in a study of cytomegalovirus exposure and HLA in healthy donors. Both 60 Vbeta primers and 13 Jbeta primers went into the PCR. Some clones are missing from TCRdb's copy, which holds only in-frame ones; the method was immunoSEQ multiplex PCR. This table lists fewer than 200,000 clones. The sample comprised PBMCs. All receptors come from a woman aged 60-75 years in good health and CMV-seronegative.

The rearrangement uses TRBV19 and TRBJ1-2, with 7 bases aligning to TRBD1. Germline V gene data show CDR1 as LNHDA and CDR2 as SQIVND (reference sequence). Trimming at V came to 6 bases and at J to 8 bases, leaving 12 bases not matched to a gene. This CDR3 contains 14 residues. The CDR3 region has the DNA TGTGCCAGTAGACAGAGGGACAGACTAGAGGGCTACACCTTC. Translating gives CASRQRDRLEGYTF.

The rearrangement uses TRBV7-2 and TRBJ1-3; D not resolved. In germline, CDR1 is SGHTA, CDR2 FQGNSA. V was shortened by 1 base and J by 0 bases, with 7 bases between the two germline ends. This CDR3 spans 15 amino acids. CDR3 in amino acids: CASSLVQYSGNTIYF. In nucleotides, the CDR3 is TGTGCCAGCAGCTTAGTACAGTACTCTGGAAACACCATATATTTT.

The J gene is TRBJ1-2, the V gene TRBV18, with D tentatively TRBD1 (5 bases). The CDR3 is made up of 11 amino acids. Germline V lookup: CDR1 KGHSH, CDR2 LQKENI. Trimming took 3 bases from V and 6 from J, leaving 5 bases between them. In nucleotides, the CDR3 is TGTGCCAGCTCACCCAGGGATGGCTACACCTTC. Translating it yields CASSPRDGYTF.

The V gene is TRBV7-8, the J gene TRBJ2-1; 7 bases are a match to TRBD2. CDR3 length: 15 residues. V trimming: 1 base; J trimming: 8 bases; junction bases outside the gene matches: 8. Germline V gene sequence: CDR1 SGHVS, CDR2 FQNEAQ. CDR3 nucleotide sequence: TGTGCCAGCAGCTTAGTAAGCGGGACTATCTATGAGCAGTTCTTC. Translating gives CASSLVSGTIYEQFF.

The gene calls are TRBV19 and TRBJ2-3, with D maybe TRBD1 (6 bases). Trimming removed 3 bases from V and 4 bases from J, with 11 bases in between. In germline, CDR1 is LNHDA, CDR2 SQIVND (reference sequence). The CDR3 extends over 14 amino acids. The DNA of the CDR3 is TGTGCCAGTAGTATTGAACAGGGAGCAGATACGCAGTATTTT. Translated, it gives CASSIEQGADTQYF.

The chain uses TRBV27 and TRBJ1-5; D not resolved. The germline CDR1 and CDR2 sequences are MNHEY and SMNVEV (reference sequence). There are 15 residues in the CDR3. Trimming removed 3 bases from V and 6 bases from J, with 15 bases in between. CDR3 protein: CASSFSVTSGQPQHF. CDR3 DNA sequence: TGTGCCAGCAGTTTTTCCGTGACAAGCGGTCAGCCCCAGCATTTT.

This chain joins TRBV9 and TRBJ2-1, with D perhaps matching TRBD2 (5 bases). CDR1 is SGDLS, CDR2 YYNGEE, per germline. There are 16 residues in the CDR3. Trimming took off 3 bases at V and 0 bases at J, with 13 bases between the two ends. The CDR3 protein is CASSESGPSSYNEQFF. The CDR3 nucleotides are TGTGCCAGCAGCGAGAGCGGTCCTAGCTCCTACAATGAGCAGTTCTTC.

The CDR3 region is CAIGLAGGGTGELFF. Here the CDR3 DNA reads TGTGCCATCGGACTAGCGGGAGGTGGTACCGGGGAGCTGTTTTTT. V and J are TRBV10-3 and TRBJ2-2; TRBD2 aligns across 14 bases. With 8 bases clipped from V and 5 bases from J, the junction kept 4 bases outside the gene matches. The CDR3 is made up of 15 amino acids. Germline V gives CDR1 ENHRY, CDR2 SYGVKD.

The chain combines TRBV19 with TRBJ1-6; D unclear. The germline V and J ends were trimmed by 9 bases and 9 bases, with 12 bases remaining between them. The CDR3 loop spans 12 amino acids. Germline CDR1 LNHDA, CDR2 SQIVND (reference sequence). The CDR3 region is CASGRGTSPLHF. The CDR3 bases are TGTGCCAGCGGACGGGGAACTTCACCCCTCCACTTT.

The chain couples TRBV2 to TRBJ2-7; D is uncertain. The V gene's germline CDR1 is SNHLY and CDR2 FYNNEI. V shed 4 bases and J shed 4 bases, with 8 bases lying between them. There are 12 residues in the CDR3. CDR3 coding DNA: TGTGCCAGCAGTGCTCCCAGTTACGAGCAGTACTTC. Translated: CASSAPSYEQYF.

The V call is TRBV11-2, the J call TRBJ2-7, with a possible D match to TRBD2 (5 bases). Germline V CDR1 and CDR2: SGHAT, FQNNGV. V lost 1 base, J lost 2 bases, and 9 bases lay in between. There are 14 residues in the CDR3. DNA of the CDR3: TGTGCCAGCAGCTTAGGGAGAGGGCCCTACGAGCAGTACTTC. Its protein product is CASSLGRGPYEQYF.

The V gene is TRBV12-5, the J gene TRBJ1-1, with 8 bases identical to TRBD1. Germline V gene data show CDR1 as LGHNT and CDR2 as FRNRAP. V dropped 5 bases and J dropped 2; count of bases not matched to a gene: 7. There are 15 residues in the CDR3. The CDR3 is CASGPGQGGNTEAFF. CDR3 bases: TGTGCTAGTGGTCCAGGACAGGGAGGAAACACTGAAGCTTTCTTT.

The chain combines TRBV5-1 with TRBJ1-2; 9 bases match TRBD1. The CDR3 sequence is 16 residues long. With V trimmed by 3 bases and J by 8 bases, 14 bases remained unmatched. Germline values: CDR1 SGHRS, CDR2 YFSETQ. Here the CDR3 reads CASSSSQTGGPWGYTF. The CDR3 region has the DNA TGCGCCAGCAGCTCCTCACAAACAGGGGGCCCTTGGGGCTACACCTTC.

The chain carries TRBV5-1 and TRBJ2-2; 10 bases map to TRBD1. This CDR3 has 14 amino acids. From germline, CDR1 is SGHRS and CDR2 YFSETQ. V trimming: 2 bases; J trimming: 6 bases; junction bases outside the gene matches: 1. The chain's CDR3 is CASSFDRGPGELFF. The CDR3 DNA is TGCGCCAGCAGCTTCGACAGGGGGCCCGGGGAGCTGTTTTTT.

The chain is built from TRBV6-5 and TRBJ1-4; 8 bases match TRBD1. The V segment lost 2 bases and the J segment 13 bases; nucleotides outside the gene matches: 9. The V gene's germline CDR1 is MNHEY and CDR2 SVGAGI. The CDR3 is 14 amino acids. CDR3 nucleotides: TGTGCCAGCAGTTACGAAGGACAGGGTGAGGGACTGTTTTTT. This sequence encodes CASSYEGQGEGLFF.

The gene calls are TRBV7-9 and TRBJ2-7; TRBD2 matches at 10 bases. CDR3 size: 15 residues. Germline V gene sequence: CDR1 SEHNR, CDR2 FQNEAQ (reference sequence). V trimming: 3 bases; J trimming: 2 bases; junction bases outside the gene matches: 4. The CDR3 reads CASSLTSGYPYEQYF. CDR3 DNA: TGTGCCAGCAGCTTGACTAGCGGGTATCCCTACGAGCAGTACTTC.

This chain joins TRBV5-1 and TRBJ1-6; D may be TRBD1 (6 bases). This CDR3 has 16 amino acids. Between the trimmed V and J ends, which lost 3 bases and 0 bases, there was a span of 10 bases. Germline CDR1 reads SGHRS; CDR2 reads YFSETQ. The CDR3 spells CASSSQGSSYNSPLHF. The CDR3 DNA sequence: TGCGCCAGCAGCTCACAGGGAAGCTCCTATAATTCACCCCTCCACTTT. The whole variable domain, filled in from reference TRBV5-1 and TRBJ1-6, reads KAGVTQTPRYLIKTRGQQVTLSCSPISGHRSVSWYQQTPGQGLQFLFEYFSETQRNKGNFPGRFSGRQFSNSRSEMNVSTLELGDSALYLCASSSQGSSYNSPLHFGNGTRLTVT.

V and J are TRBV19 and TRBJ1-1; TRBD1 aligns across 7 bases. V was clipped by 4 bases and J by 4 bases; unmatched bases: 6. The CDR3 has 14 residues. Germline-derived CDR1 and CDR2 are LNHDA and SQIVND (reference sequence). Here the CDR3 DNA reads TGTGCCAGTAGTAGCCAGGGGGTAAGCACTGAAGCTTTCTTT. As protein: CASSSQGVSTEAFF. The full variable domain, its missing parts supplied by reference TRBV19 and TRBJ1-1, is DGGITQSPKYLFRKEGQNVTLSCEQNLNHDAMYWYRQDPGQGLRLIYYSQIVNDFQKGDIAEGYSVSREKKESFPLTVTSAQKNPTAFYLCASSSQGVSTEAFFGQGTRLTVV.

This sequence joins TRBV6-6 and TRBJ2-7; D might be TRBD1 (5 bases). The germline V and J ends were trimmed by 8 bases and 0 bases, with 8 bases remaining between them. The CDR3 is made up of 12 amino acids. CDR1 and CDR2 (germline): MNHNY, SVGAGI (reference sequence). The CDR3 region is CASRTNSYEQYF. The DNA of the CDR3 is TGTGCCAGCCGGACAAACTCCTACGAGCAGTACTTC.

The CDR3 is CASSLDLLRGYEQYF. The CDR3 coding sequence is TGTGCCAGCAGCTTAGATCTCCTTCGAGGCTACGAGCAGTACTTC. J is TRBJ2-7 and V is TRBV11-2; no reliable D call. The CDR3 is 15 residues long. Germline CDR1 reads SGHAT; CDR2 reads FQNNGV. Between the trimmed V and J ends, which lost 0 bases and 3 bases, there was a span of 12 bases.

The V gene is TRBV2, the J gene TRBJ1-5, with D uncertain. Trimming took 2 bases from V and 5 from J, leaving 10 bases between them. The CDR3 runs to 14 residues. Germline CDR1 reads SNHLY; CDR2 reads FYNNEI. Here the CDR3 reads CASSELFRDQPQHF. CDR3 nucleotides: TGTGCCAGCAGTGAACTCTTCCGGGATCAGCCCCAGCATTTT.

This rearrangement joins TRBV10-3 to TRBJ2-7; 7 positions agree with TRBD2. This CDR3 comprises 14 residues. Per the germline V gene, CDR1 is ENHRY and CDR2 is SYGVKD. Unmatched junction bases numbered 12, after V lost 11 bases and J lost 2 bases. The CDR3 region has the DNA TGTGCCTCAACCCCCGGGGCGGGAGCCTACGAGCAGTACTTC. The encoded protein is CASTPGAGAYEQYF.

The chain couples TRBV19 to TRBJ1-5, with D possibly being TRBD1 (5 bases). The CDR3 runs 14 residues. Trimming took off 3 bases at V and 7 bases at J, with 13 bases between the two ends. In germline, CDR1 is LNHDA, CDR2 SQIVND (reference sequence). CDR3 amino acids: CASSMQGKVQPQHF. The CDR3 DNA reads as TGTGCCAGTAGTATGCAGGGTAAGGTCCAGCCCCAGCATTTT.

The chain couples TRBV11-2 to TRBJ2-7, with D possibly TRBD1 on 5 matching bases. This CDR3 has 15 amino acids. Germline values: CDR1 SGHAT, CDR2 FQNNGV. V was trimmed by 0 bases and J by 2 bases, leaving 11 bases between them. The DNA for the CDR3 is TGTGCCAGCAGCTTAGAAAGGGGCTCGGCCTACGAGCAGTACTTC. As protein: CASSLERGSAYEQYF.

V gene TRBV7-2 combines with J gene TRBJ1-4; D gene uncertain. Between the trimmed V and J ends, which lost 5 bases and 0 bases, there was a span of 13 bases. The CDR3 sequence is 16 residues long. Germline loops: CDR1 SGHTA, CDR2 FQGNSA. CDR3 loop: CASSPRYRATNEKLFF. CDR3 DNA: TGTGCCAGCAGCCCGCGATACAGAGCAACTAATGAAAAACTGTTTTTT.

CDR3 loop: CASSSPGQNSPLHF. CDR3 coding DNA: TGTGCCAGCAGCTCACCGGGACAGAATTCACCCCTCCACTTT. The rearrangement uses TRBV7-2 and TRBJ1-6; TRBD1 matches 7 bases. Germline V gene sequence: CDR1 SGHTA, CDR2 FQGNSA. The CDR3 spans 14 residues. The V gene end was trimmed by 4 bases and the J gene end by 7 bases; junction bases not matched to a gene: 4.

J is TRBJ1-1 and V is TRBV7-9; D remains unclear. The germline V gene encodes CDR1 SEHNR and CDR2 FQNEAQ (reference sequence). The ends were cut back, 6 bases at V and 3 bases at J, with 8 bases in the middle. The CDR3 is 12 amino acids. The CDR3 nucleotides read TGTGCCAGCAGTTACGGGGACACTGAAGCTTTCTTT. Amino acids: CASSYGDTEAFF.

The rearrangement uses TRBV7-7 and TRBJ2-2, with TRBD2 matching over 8 bases. Trimming cost V 2 bases and J 3 bases; bases outside gene matches: 11. CDR3 length equals 18 residues. CDR1 and CDR2 from the germline V gene are SSHAT and FNYEAQ (reference sequence). The CDR3 loop is CASSLRPIAGGDTGELFF. CDR3 DNA: TGTGCCAGCAGCTTAAGGCCAATTGCGGGGGGAGACACCGGGGAGCTGTTTTTT. The variable domain in full, completed from reference TRBV7-7 and TRBJ2-2, reads GAGVSQSPRYKVTKRGQDVTLRCDPISSHATLYWYQQALGQGPEFLTYFNYEAQPDKSGLPSDRFSAERPEGSISTLTIQRTEQRDSAMYRCASSLRPIAGGDTGELFFGEGSRLTVL.

DNA of the CDR3: TGTGCCATCAGTGAAAATGGGGAGGGTGGGGCTTTCTTT. This translates into CAISENGEGGAFF. The J gene is TRBJ1-1, the V gene TRBV10-3; D not certain. Trimming removed 3 bases from V and 11 bases from J, with 16 bases in between. In germline, CDR1 is ENHRY, CDR2 SYGVKD. The CDR3 is 13 amino acids.

The chain combines TRBV2 with TRBJ2-7; 9 nucleotides align to TRBD1. This CDR3 is 17 amino acids long. The germline V gene encodes CDR1 SNHLY and CDR2 FYNNEI. The J segment lost 5 bases and the V segment lost 2 bases, leaving 13 bases of the junction unmatched. The CDR3 protein is CASSESAWGQGSHEQYF. The CDR3, as DNA: TGTGCCAGCAGTGAAAGCGCTTGGGGACAGGGTAGCCACGAGCAGTACTTC.

Note on this clone: Other nucleotide sequences in the sample specify the same CDR3. The gene calls are TRBV7-2 and TRBJ2-7, with D perhaps TRBD1 (5 bases). Between the trimmed V and J ends, which lost 1 base and 3 bases, there was a span of 10 bases. The CDR3 extends over 14 amino acids. Germline CDR1 SGHTA, CDR2 FQGNSA. CDR3 sequence (DNA): TGTGCCAGCAGCTTAGGGCAGGGCAACTACGAGCAGTACTTC. Protein: CASSLGQGNYEQYF.